This TCR beta chain was identified during a study of shared clonotypes between healthy human individuals. About 100 million PBMCs were counted before genomic DNA extraction. J was trimmed by 7 bases and V by 2 bases; bases with no gene match: 2. This CDR3 region has 13 residues. CDR1 is MRHNA, CDR2 SNTAGT, per germline. Profiled with immunoSEQ multiplex PCR; TCRdb holds only in-frame clones, not every one. The sample yields fewer than 600,000 clones, roughly 79% seen once. The genes are TRBV6-4 and TRBJ1-2, with 9 bases lining up with TRBD1. Sequenced material: PBMCs. The sequence was collected from a woman in her thirties or forties in good health. Some clones in this sample may be carry-over from other donors' samples. CDR3 in amino acids: CASSDRDRAGYTF. CDR3 DNA sequence: TGTGCCAGCAGTGACAGGGACAGGGCTGGCTACACCTTC.